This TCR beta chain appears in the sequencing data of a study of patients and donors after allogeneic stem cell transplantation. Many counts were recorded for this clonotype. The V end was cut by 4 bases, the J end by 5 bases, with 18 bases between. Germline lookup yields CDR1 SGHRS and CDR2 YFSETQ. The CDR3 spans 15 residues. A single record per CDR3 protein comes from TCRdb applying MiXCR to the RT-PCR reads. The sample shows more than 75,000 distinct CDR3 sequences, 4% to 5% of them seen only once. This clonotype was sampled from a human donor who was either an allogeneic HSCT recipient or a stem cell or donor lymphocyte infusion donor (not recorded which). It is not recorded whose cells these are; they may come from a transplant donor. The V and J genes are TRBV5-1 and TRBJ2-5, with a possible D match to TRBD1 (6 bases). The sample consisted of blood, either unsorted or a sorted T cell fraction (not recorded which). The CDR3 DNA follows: TGCGCCAGCAGCCCGGCTGACAGGCGAGGGGAGACCCAGTACTTC. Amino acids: CASSPADRRGETQYF.